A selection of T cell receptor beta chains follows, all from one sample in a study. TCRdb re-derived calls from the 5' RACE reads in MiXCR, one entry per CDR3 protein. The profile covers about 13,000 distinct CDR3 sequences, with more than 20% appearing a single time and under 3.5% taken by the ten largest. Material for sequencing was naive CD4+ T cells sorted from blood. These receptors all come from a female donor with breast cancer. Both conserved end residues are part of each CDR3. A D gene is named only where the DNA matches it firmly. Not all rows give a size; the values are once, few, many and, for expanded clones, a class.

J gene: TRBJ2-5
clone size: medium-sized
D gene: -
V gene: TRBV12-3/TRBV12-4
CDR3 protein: CASSRSQETQYF
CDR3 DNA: TGTGCCAGCAGCCGAAGCCAAGAGACCCAGTACTTC

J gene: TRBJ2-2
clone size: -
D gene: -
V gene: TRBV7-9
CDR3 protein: CASSFSTGPTGELFF
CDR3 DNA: TGTGCCAGCAGCTTCTCAACAGGCCCCACCGGGGAGCTGTTTTTT

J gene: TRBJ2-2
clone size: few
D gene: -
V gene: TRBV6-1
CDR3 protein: CASSESEAGLYSLAGELFF
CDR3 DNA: TGTGCCAGCAGTGAAAGTGAGGCAGGGTTATACTCACTGGCCGGGGAGCTGTTTTTT

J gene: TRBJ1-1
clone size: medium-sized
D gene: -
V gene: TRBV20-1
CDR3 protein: CSAPRGGPGQEAFF
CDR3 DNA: TGCAGTGCTCCAAGGGGGGGACCGGGGCAGGAAGCTTTCTTT

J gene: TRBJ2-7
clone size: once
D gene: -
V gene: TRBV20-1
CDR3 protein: CSAGGPGREDFF
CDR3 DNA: TGCAGTGCAGGAGGGCCTGGGCGGGAAGATTTCTTC

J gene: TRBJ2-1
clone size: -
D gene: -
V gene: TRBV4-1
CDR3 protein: CASSHRAGDEQFF
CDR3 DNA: TGCGCCAGCAGCCATCGGGCAGGAGATGAGCAGTTCTTC

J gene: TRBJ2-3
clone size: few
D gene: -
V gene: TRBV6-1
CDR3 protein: CASSSRDRSLTDTQYF
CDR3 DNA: TGTGCCAGCAGTTCCCGGGACCGAAGCCTCACAGATACGCAGTATTTT

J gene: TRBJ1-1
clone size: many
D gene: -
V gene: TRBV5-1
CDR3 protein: CASSLVVNTEAFF
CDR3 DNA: TGCGCCAGCAGCTTGGTTGTGAACACTGAAGCTTTCTTT

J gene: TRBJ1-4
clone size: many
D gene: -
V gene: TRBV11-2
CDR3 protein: CASSSPGLGGGPPNEKLFF
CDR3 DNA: TGTGCCAGCAGCTCCCCCGGGCTTGGAGGGGGTCCCCCTAATGAAAAACTGTTTTTT

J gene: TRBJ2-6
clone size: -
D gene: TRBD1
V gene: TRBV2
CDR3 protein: CASSLGGSGANVPTF
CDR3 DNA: TGTGCCAGCAGTTTAGGGGGCTCTGGGGCCAACGTCCCGACTTTC

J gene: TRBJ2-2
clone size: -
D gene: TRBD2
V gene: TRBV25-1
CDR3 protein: CASSELAGGPTGELFF
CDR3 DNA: TGTGCCAGCAGTGAATTAGCGGGAGGGCCAACCGGGGAGCTGTTTTTT

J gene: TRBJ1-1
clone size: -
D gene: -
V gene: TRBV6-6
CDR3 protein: CASSSVGLVNTGAFF
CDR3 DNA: TGTGCCAGCAGTTCGGTTGGACTCGTTAACACTGGAGCCTTCTTT

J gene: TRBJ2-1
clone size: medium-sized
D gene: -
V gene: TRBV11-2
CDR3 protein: CASSRRTSEQFF
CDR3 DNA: TGTGCCAGCAGCCGCCGGACAAGCGAGCAGTTCTTC

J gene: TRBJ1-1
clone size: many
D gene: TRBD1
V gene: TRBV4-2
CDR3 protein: CASRTGGAGDTEAFF
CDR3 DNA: TGTGCCAGCCGGACAGGGGGCGCTGGGGACACTGAAGCTTTCTTT

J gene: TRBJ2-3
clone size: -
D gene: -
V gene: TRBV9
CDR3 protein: CASKTGTDDTQYF
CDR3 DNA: TGTGCCAGCAAAACAGGGACCGACGATACGCAGTATTTT